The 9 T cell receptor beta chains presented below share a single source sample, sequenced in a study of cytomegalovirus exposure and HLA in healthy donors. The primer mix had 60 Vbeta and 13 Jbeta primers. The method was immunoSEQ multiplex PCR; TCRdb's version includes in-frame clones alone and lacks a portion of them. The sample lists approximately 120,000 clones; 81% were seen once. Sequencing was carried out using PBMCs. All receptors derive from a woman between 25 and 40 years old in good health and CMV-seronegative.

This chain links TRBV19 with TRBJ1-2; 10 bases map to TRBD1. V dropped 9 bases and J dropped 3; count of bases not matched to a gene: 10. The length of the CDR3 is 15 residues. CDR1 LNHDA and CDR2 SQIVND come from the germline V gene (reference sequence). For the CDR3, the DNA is TGTGCCAGCGACTCGCCGGGACAGGGGTACTATGGCTACACCTTC. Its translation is CASDSPGQGYYGYTF.

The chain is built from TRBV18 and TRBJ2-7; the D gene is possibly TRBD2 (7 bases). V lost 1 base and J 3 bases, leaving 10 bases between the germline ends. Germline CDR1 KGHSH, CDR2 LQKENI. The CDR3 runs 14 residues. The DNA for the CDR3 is TGTGCCAGCTCACCACAGGGGGGGAACTACGAGCAGTACTTC. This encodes CASSPQGGNYEQYF.

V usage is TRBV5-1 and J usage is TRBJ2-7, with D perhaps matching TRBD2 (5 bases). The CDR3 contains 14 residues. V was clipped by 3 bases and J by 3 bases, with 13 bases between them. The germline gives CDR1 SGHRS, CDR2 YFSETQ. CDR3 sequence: CASSSPGIRYEQYF. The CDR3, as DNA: TGCGCCAGCAGCTCCCCGGGAATTCGCTACGAGCAGTACTTC.

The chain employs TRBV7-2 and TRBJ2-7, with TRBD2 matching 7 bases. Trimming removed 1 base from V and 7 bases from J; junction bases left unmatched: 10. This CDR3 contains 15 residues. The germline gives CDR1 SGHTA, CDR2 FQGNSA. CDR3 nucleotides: TGTGCCAGCAGCTTAGAAGTGGGAGGGCCGGGAGAGCAGTACTTC. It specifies CASSLEVGGPGEQYF.

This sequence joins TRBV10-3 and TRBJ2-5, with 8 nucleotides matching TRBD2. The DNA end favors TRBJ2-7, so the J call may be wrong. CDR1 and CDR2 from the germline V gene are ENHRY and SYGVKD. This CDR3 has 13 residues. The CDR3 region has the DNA TGTGCCATCAGGCGGGAGGCACTCTACGAGCAGTACTTC. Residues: CAIRREALYEQYF.

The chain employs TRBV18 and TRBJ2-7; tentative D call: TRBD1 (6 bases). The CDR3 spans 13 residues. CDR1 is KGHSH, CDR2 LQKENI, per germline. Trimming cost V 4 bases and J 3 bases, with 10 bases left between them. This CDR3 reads CASSLGADYEQYF. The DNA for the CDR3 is TGTGCCAGCTCACTGGGGGCAGACTACGAGCAGTACTTC. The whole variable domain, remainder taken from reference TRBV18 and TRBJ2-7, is NAGVMQNPRHLVRRRGQEARLRCSPMKGHSHVYWYRQLPEEGLKFMVYLQKENIIDESGMPKERFSAEFPKEGPSILRIQQVVRGDSAAYFCASSLGADYEQYFGPGTRLTVT.

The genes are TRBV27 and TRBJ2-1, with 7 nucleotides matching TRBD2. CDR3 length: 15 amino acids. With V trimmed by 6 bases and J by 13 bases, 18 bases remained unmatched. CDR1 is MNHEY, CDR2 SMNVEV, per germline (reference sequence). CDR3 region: CASRSLVPNRGEQFF. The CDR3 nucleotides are TGTGCCAGCAGATCCTTAGTGCCGAATCGGGGGGAACAGTTCTTC.

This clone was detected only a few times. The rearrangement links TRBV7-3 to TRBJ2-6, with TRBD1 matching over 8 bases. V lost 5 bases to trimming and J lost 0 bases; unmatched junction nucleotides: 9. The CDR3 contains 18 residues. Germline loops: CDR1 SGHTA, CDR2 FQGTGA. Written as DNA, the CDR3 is TGTGCCAGCAGCGATACAGGGGGTCTTTACTCTGGGGCCAACGTCCTGACTTTC. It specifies CASSDTGGLYSGANVLTF.

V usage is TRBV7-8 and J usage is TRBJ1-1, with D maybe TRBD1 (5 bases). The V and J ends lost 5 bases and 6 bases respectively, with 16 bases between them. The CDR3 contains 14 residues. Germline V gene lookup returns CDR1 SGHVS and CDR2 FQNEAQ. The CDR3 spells CASSRSWGAAEAFF. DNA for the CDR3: TGTGCCAGCAGCAGGTCATGGGGCGCCGCTGAAGCTTTCTTT.